This T cell receptor beta chain was obtained from a study of Ad26.COV2.S vaccination and SARS-CoV-2 variants. About the research overall: Once or twice, 56 days apart, Ad26.COV2.S was delivered intramuscularly.

Generated by immunoSEQ multiplex PCR, the TCRdb table keeps only in-frame clones and is missing some. The table lists hundreds of thousands of clones, roughly 86% of them singletons. Of note for this clone: The antigen remains undetermined.

Findings of the study overall: Participants given vaccine showed non-spike TCR breadth similar to that of placebo recipients. Total responses of T cells may have been underestimated by the analyses of TCR breadth and depth.

Per germline, CDR1 SGDLS and CDR2 YYNGEE. V lost 3 bases and J lost 5, with 18 bases in between. This CDR3 spans 17 amino acids. The treatment here: 15 to 20 received Ad26.COV2.S at low or high dose, single or two shots; about 5 received placebo; per-sample allocation not given. The study sampled participants on day 63 after the first vaccine or placebo injection. The sequence derives from a person between 18 and 65 years old who received the Ad26.COV2.S COVID-19 vaccine or a placebo. This chain uses TRBV9 with TRBJ1-6; no definite D call. Sequencing used peripheral blood, obtained in a trial of Ad26.COV2.S vaccine versus placebo. The CDR3 DNA reads as TGTGCCAGCAGCGGGTCCAGCCGACACAGTGATAATTCACCCCTCCACTTT. It translates to CASSGSSRHSDNSPLHF.